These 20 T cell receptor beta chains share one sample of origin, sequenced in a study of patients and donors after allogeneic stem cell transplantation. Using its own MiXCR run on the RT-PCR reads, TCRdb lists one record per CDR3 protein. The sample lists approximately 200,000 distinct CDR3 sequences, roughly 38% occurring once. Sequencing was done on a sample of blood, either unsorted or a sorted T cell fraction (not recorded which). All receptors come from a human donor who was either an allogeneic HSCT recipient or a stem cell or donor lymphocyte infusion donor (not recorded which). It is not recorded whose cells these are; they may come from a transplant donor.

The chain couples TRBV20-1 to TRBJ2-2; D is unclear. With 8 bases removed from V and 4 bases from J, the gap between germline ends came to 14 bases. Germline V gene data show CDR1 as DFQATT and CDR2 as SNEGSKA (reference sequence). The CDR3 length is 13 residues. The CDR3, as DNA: TGCAGTCAGAGAAGCCGCAGCACCGGGGAGCTGTTTTTT. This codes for CSQRSRSTGELFF.

Here the CDR3 DNA reads TGTGCCAGCAGCTTAAGAGGGACAGGGGTATACGAGCAGTACTTC. This sequence encodes CASSLRGTGVYEQYF. The gene calls are TRBV7-9 and TRBJ2-7; TRBD1 matches 10 bases. J gave up 4 bases and V 2 bases, and 5 bases lay outside the gene matches. The CDR3 is 15 residues long. Germline V gives CDR1 SEHNR, CDR2 FQNEAQ (reference sequence).

CDR3 bases: TGCAGTGCTAGAGTGGGACGGGACGTTTCACCCCTCCACTTT. This translates into CSARVGRDVSPLHF. This sequence joins TRBV20-1 and TRBJ1-6; a possible D gene is TRBD1 (5 bases). Germline values: CDR1 DFQATT, CDR2 SNEGSKA (reference sequence). Trimming shortened V by 1 base and J by 9 bases, and 13 bases separated the two germline ends. The CDR3 extends over 14 amino acids.

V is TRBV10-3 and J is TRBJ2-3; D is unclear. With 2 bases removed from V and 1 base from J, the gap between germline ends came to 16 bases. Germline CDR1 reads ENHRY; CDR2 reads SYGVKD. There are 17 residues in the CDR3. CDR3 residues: CAISELRVIGGTDTQYF. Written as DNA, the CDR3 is TGTGCCATCAGTGAGCTCCGCGTGATTGGGGGCACAGATACGCAGTATTTT.

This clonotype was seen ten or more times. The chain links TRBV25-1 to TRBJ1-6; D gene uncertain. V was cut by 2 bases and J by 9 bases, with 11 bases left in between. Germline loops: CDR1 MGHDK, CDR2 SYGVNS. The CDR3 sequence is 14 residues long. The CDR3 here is CASSETGLGSPLHF. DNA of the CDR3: TGTGCCAGCAGTGAAACGGGCCTGGGTTCACCCCTCCACTTT. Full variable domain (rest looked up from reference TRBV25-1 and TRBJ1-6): EADIYQTPRYLVIGTGKKITLECSQTMGHDKMYWYQQDPGMELHLIHYSYGVNSTEKGDLSSESTVSRIRTEHFPLTLESARPSHTSQYLCASSETGLGSPLHFGNGTRLTVT.

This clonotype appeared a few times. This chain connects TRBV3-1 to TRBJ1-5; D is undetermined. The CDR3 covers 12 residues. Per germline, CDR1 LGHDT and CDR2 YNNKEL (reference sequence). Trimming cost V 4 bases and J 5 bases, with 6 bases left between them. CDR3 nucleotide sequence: TGTGCCAGCAGCCGTATGGATCAGCCCCAGCATTTT. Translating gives CASSRMDQPQHF.

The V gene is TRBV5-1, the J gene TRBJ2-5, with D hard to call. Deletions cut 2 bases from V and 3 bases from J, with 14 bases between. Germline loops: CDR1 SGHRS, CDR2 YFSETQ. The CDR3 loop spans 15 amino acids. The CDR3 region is CASSFPGTNEETQYF. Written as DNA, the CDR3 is TGCGCCAGCAGCTTTCCAGGAACAAATGAAGAGACCCAGTACTTC. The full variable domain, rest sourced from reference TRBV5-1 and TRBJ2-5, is KAGVTQTPRYLIKTRGQQVTLSCSPISGHRSVSWYQQTPGQGLQFLFEYFSETQRNKGNFPGRFSGRQFSNSRSEMNVSTLELGDSALYLCASSFPGTNEETQYFGPGTRLLVL.

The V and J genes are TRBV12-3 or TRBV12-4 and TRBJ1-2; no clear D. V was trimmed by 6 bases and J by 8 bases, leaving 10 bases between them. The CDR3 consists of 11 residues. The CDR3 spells CASSSLGGYTF. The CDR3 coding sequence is TGTGCCAGCAGCTCCCTTGGGGGCTACACCTTC.

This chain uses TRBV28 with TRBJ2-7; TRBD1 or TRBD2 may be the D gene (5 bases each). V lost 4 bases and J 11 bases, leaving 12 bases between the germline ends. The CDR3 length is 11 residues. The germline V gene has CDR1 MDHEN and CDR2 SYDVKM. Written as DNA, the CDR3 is TGTGCCAGCAGTTGGGACGGACCTGAGTACTTC. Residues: CASSWDGPEYF.

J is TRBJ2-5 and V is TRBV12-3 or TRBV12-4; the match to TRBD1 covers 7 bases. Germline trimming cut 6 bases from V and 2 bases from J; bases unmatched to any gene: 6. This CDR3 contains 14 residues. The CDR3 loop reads CASSLRQGQETQYF. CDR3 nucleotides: TGTGCCAGCAGCTTAAGACAGGGACAAGAGACCCAGTACTTC.

The CDR3 sequence is CATSRDRGPYNEQFF. CDR3 in DNA: TGTGCCACCAGCAGAGATCGAGGACCTTACAATGAGCAGTTCTTC. V and J are TRBV15 and TRBJ2-1, with unresolved D. The germline gives CDR1 LNHNV, CDR2 YYDKDF (reference sequence). The length of the CDR3 is 15 residues. Trimming removed 0 bases from V and 4 bases from J, with 10 bases in between.

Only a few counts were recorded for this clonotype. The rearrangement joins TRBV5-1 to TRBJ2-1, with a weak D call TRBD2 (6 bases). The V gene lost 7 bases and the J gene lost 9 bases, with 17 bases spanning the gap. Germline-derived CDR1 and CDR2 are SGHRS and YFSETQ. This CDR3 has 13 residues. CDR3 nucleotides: TGCGCCAGCCGACCAACGCAGGGAGGTGAGCAGTTCTTC. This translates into CASRPTQGGEQFF.

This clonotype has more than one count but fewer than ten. The CDR3 DNA reads TGTGCCAGCACGGTCTCGTTTAGCAATCAGCCCCAGCATTTT. Protein product: CASTVSFSNQPQHF. The rearrangement links TRBV6-1 to TRBJ1-5, with unresolved D. The CDR3 is 14 residues long. V was shortened by 7 bases and J by 0 bases, with 10 bases between the two germline ends. Germline loops: CDR1 MNHNS, CDR2 SASEGT.

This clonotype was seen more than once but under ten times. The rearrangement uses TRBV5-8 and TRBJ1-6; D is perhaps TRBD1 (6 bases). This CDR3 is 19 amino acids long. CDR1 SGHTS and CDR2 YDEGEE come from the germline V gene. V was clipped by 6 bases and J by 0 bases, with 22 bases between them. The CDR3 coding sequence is TGTGCCAGCACCCGTTCCGGACAGTCCATACGCTCCTATAATTCACCCCTCCACTTT. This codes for CASTRSGQSIRSYNSPLHF.

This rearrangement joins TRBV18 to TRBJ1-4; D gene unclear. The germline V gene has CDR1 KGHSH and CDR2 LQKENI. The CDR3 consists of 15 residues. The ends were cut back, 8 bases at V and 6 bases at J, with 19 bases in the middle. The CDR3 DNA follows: TGTGCCAGCCGCCCGGGGAGATTATATCATGAAAAACTGTTTTTT. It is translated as CASRPGRLYHEKLFF.

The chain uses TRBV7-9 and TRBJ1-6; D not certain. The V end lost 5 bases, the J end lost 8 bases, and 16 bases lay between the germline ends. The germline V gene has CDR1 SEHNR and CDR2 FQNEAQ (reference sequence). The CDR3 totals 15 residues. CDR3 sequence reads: CASSRFTGPYSPLHF. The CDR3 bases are TGTGCCAGCAGCCGATTCACGGGCCCATATTCACCCCTCCACTTT.

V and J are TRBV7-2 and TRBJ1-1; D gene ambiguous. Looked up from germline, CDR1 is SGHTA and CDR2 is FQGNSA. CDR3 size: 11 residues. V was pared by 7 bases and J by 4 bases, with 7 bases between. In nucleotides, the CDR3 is TGTGCCAGCACTGAGGGCACTGAAGCTTTCTTT. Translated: CASTEGTEAFF.

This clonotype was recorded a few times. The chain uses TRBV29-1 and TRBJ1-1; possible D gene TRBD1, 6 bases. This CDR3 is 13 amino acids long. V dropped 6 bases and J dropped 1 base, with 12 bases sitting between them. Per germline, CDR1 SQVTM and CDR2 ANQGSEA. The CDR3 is CSVPGAPNTEAFF. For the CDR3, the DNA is TGCAGCGTACCAGGGGCACCGAACACTGAAGCTTTCTTT.

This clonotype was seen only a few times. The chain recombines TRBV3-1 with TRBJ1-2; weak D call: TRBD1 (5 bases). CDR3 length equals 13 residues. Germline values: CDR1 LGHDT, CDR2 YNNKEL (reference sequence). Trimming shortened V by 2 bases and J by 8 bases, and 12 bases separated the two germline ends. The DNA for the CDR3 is TGTGCCAGCAGCCAATTTGAGGGGTCCGGCTACACCTTC. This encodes CASSQFEGSGYTF.

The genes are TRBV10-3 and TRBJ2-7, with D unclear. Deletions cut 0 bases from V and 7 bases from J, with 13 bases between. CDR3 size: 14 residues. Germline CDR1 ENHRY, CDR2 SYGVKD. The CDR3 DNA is TGTGCCATCAGTGAGTCGATAGGAGCGTGGGAGCAGTACTTC. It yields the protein CAISESIGAWEQYF.